These 2 T cell receptor beta chains originate from one sample sequenced in a study of radiotherapy plus CTLA-4 blockade in lung cancer. Sequenced by immunoSEQ multiplex PCR; TCRdb stores in-frame clones only, minus some. The data hold 70,000 to 100,000 clones, with more than 75% observed a single time. The sequencing here drew on peripheral blood, taken from a patient treated with radiotherapy plus ipilimumab. The receptors shown here come from a human donor with non-small cell lung cancer who had a partial response to radiotherapy plus ipilimumab.

The chain has TRBV15 and TRBJ2-1; tentative D call: TRBD2 (7 bases). Trimming shortened V by 8 bases and J by 4 bases, and 12 bases separated the two germline ends. This CDR3 has 13 amino acids. Germline CDR1 LNHNV, CDR2 YYDKDF (reference sequence). The CDR3 protein is CATGRGLYNEQFF. CDR3 DNA sequence: TGTGCCACCGGGCGGGGGCTTTACAATGAGCAGTTCTTC.

The chain's CDR3 is CASSQGYRDSKNIQYF. CDR3 DNA sequence: TGCGCCAGCAGCCAAGGGTACCGGGACAGCAAAAACATTCAGTACTTC. V is TRBV4-3 and J is TRBJ2-4; 7 bases are a match to TRBD1. The ends lost 1 base at V and 3 bases at J; junction bases unmatched: 6. The CDR3 is made up of 16 amino acids. Germline V gives CDR1 LGHNA, CDR2 YSLEER.